Following are 28 T cell receptor beta chains from one sample sequenced in a study of blood T cell repertoires in COVID-19. Sequenced by immunoSEQ multiplex PCR; TCRdb stores in-frame clones only, minus some. There are more than 200,000 clones in the sample; 85% to 90% occur only once, and 3.5% to 5% lies in the top ten. The sample was peripheral blood. All receptors come from a man over 45 with acute or convalescent COVID-19.

The gene calls are TRBV6-4 and TRBJ1-6, with TRBD1 identical over 10 bases. J lost 8 bases, V lost 6 bases, and 1 base had no gene match. Germline CDR1 is MRHNA and CDR2 is SNTAGT. The CDR3 extends over 13 amino acids. The CDR3 DNA is TGTGCCAGCAGCGGACAGGGGGATTCACCCCTCCACTTT. Translating gives CASSGQGDSPLHF.

This sequence joins TRBV2 and TRBJ1-4; weak D call: TRBD1 (6 bases). This CDR3 spans 14 amino acids. Trimming cost V 6 bases and J 8 bases, with 16 bases left between them. Germline V lookup: CDR1 SNHLY, CDR2 FYNNEI. The CDR3 nucleotides are TGTGCCAGCAGGGGACATTACCTTGGGGAAAAACTGTTTTTT. This codes for CASRGHYLGEKLFF.

The chain recombines TRBV6-2 or TRBV6-3 with TRBJ2-7; perhaps TRBD1 as D (5 bases). The CDR3 contains 14 residues. Germline values: CDR1 MNHEY, CDR2 SVGEGT. V lost 0 bases, J lost 1 base, and 7 bases lay in between. The CDR3 nucleotides read TGTGCCAGCAGTTACTCCTACAGGTCCTACGAGCAGTACTTC. This encodes CASSYSYRSYEQYF.

The gene calls are TRBV6-5 and TRBJ1-1; D perhaps matches TRBD1 (5 bases). This CDR3 is 13 amino acids long. CDR1 and CDR2 from the germline V gene are MNHEY and SVGAGI. V was clipped by 6 bases and J by 8 bases, with 16 bases between them. CDR3 sequence reads: CASRPPGLREAFF. The CDR3 DNA is TGTGCCAGCAGACCTCCGGGACTGCGAGAAGCTTTCTTT.

This chain links TRBV30 with TRBJ1-4; TRBD1 is a possible D gene (5 bases). Trimming shortened V by 3 bases and J by 8 bases, and 13 bases separated the two germline ends. Germline CDR1 GTSNPN, CDR2 SVGIG (reference sequence). This CDR3 comprises 13 residues. The CDR3 region is CAWRGPGEEKLFF. The CDR3 region has the DNA TGTGCCTGGAGGGGACCGGGGGAGGAAAAACTGTTTTTT.

The V gene is TRBV7-9, the J gene TRBJ1-2; TRBD1 might be the D (6 bases). The CDR3 covers 15 residues. In germline, CDR1 is SEHNR, CDR2 FQNEAQ (reference sequence). V dropped 3 bases and J dropped 4 bases, with 15 bases sitting between them. The CDR3 DNA reads TGTGCCAGCAGCTTGAGTTCGACAGGCTTCTATGGCTACACCTTC. Residues: CASSLSSTGFYGYTF.

The V and J genes are TRBV15 and TRBJ1-1; D is uncertain. Deletions cut 0 bases from V and 1 base from J, with 9 bases between. The length of the CDR3 is 15 residues. Germline loops: CDR1 LNHNV, CDR2 YYDKDF (reference sequence). Here the CDR3 reads CATSRDGVRNTEAFF. The DNA for the CDR3 is TGTGCCACCAGCAGAGATGGTGTGAGGAACACTGAAGCTTTCTTT. Full variable domain (outside the CDR3, taken from reference TRBV15 and TRBJ1-1): DAMVIQNPRYQVTQFGKPVTLSCSQTLNHNVMYWYQQKSSQAPKLLFHYYDKDFNNEADTPDNFQSRRPNTSFCFLDIRSPGLGDTAMYLCATSRDGVRNTEAFFGQGTRLTVV.

The chain has TRBV6-5 and TRBJ1-2, with D tentatively TRBD1 (6 bases). Per germline, CDR1 MNHEY and CDR2 SVGAGI. CDR3 length: 12 residues. V was trimmed by 1 base and J by 8 bases, leaving 8 bases between them. CDR3: CASSYFGGGYTF. The CDR3 region has the DNA TGTGCCAGCAGTTACTTTGGGGGCGGCTACACCTTC.

This chain joins TRBV27 and TRBJ1-5; a possible D gene is TRBD1 (6 bases). Trimming left V 6 bases short and J 0 bases short, with 18 bases between. CDR3 length: 17 residues. CDR1 MNHEY and CDR2 SMNVEV come from the germline V gene (reference sequence). CDR3 amino acids: CASRRANRENSNQPQHF. Written as DNA, the CDR3 is TGTGCCAGCAGACGCGCCAACAGGGAAAATAGCAATCAGCCCCAGCATTTT.

As to this clone: The sample carries other DNA sequences with the same CDR3. V usage is TRBV19 and J usage is TRBJ1-1; D is unresolved. This CDR3 is built from 13 residues. Trimming cost V 5 bases and J 0 bases, with 7 bases left between them. Germline assignment: CDR1 LNHDA and CDR2 SQIVND (reference sequence). CDR3: CASSAQVNTEAFF. The CDR3 DNA is TGTGCCAGTAGTGCTCAGGTGAACACTGAAGCTTTCTTT.

The genes are TRBV19 and TRBJ1-3; TRBD1 might be the D (6 bases). The CDR3 contains 16 residues. Germline values: CDR1 LNHDA, CDR2 SQIVND (reference sequence). V was pared by 1 base and J by 0 bases, with 10 bases between. As DNA, the CDR3 is TGTGCCAGTAGTATAGCGGGACATTTCTCTGGAAACACCATATATTTT. Translating gives CASSIAGHFSGNTIYF.

The chain is built from TRBV2 and TRBJ1-5, with TRBD1 matching over 8 bases. The CDR3 consists of 14 residues. Germline CDR1 reads SNHLY; CDR2 reads FYNNEI. Trimming removed 1 base from V and 7 bases from J; junction bases left unmatched: 3. The CDR3 nucleotides are TGTGCCAGCAGTGAAGGACAGGGGAGACAGCCCCAGCATTTT. Translated: CASSEGQGRQPQHF.

The chain employs TRBV19 and TRBJ1-5; 9 bases agree with TRBD1. V was pared by 9 bases and J by 7 bases, with 7 bases of the junction left unmatched. Germline loops: CDR1 LNHDA, CDR2 SQIVND (reference sequence). The CDR3 runs 13 residues. The CDR3 protein is CASNRQGDQPQHF. CDR3 coding DNA: TGTGCCAGCAATCGACAGGGGGACCAGCCCCAGCATTTT.

The chain combines TRBV5-5 with TRBJ2-7; possibly TRBD1 for D (6 bases). V shed 4 bases and J shed 0 bases, with 14 bases lying between them. The CDR3 is made up of 15 amino acids. Germline-derived CDR1 and CDR2 are SGHKS and YYEKEE (reference sequence). The CDR3 nucleotides read TGTGCCAGCAGCCGGACAGTCTTTATCTCCTACGAGCAGTACTTC. This gives the protein CASSRTVFISYEQYF.

The chain carries TRBV6-5 and TRBJ1-1; 11 nucleotides line up with TRBD1. Per the germline V gene, CDR1 is MNHEY and CDR2 is SVGAGI. With V trimmed by 7 bases and J by 6 bases, 7 bases remained unmatched. This CDR3 contains 14 residues. The DNA of the CDR3 is TGTGCCAGCACCCTGGACAGGGGGCAGTCTGAAGCTTTCTTT. Translated: CASTLDRGQSEAFF.

The gene calls are TRBV25-1 and TRBJ2-4; weak D call: TRBD2 (6 bases). Germline V lookup: CDR1 MGHDK, CDR2 SYGVNS. Trimming removed 6 bases from V and 6 bases from J, with 15 bases in between. The CDR3 runs 14 residues. CDR3 coding DNA: TGTGCCAGCAGCCTGCCGGGACTCACAAACATTCAGTACTTC. This codes for CASSLPGLTNIQYF.

The rearrangement joins TRBV5-6 to TRBJ1-1, with TRBD1 matching 7 bases. J was trimmed by 0 bases and V by 0 bases; bases with no gene match: 5. In germline, CDR1 is SGHDT, CDR2 YYEEEE. This CDR3 has 16 amino acids. The CDR3 spells CASSLDRGRVNTEAFF. The DNA for the CDR3 is TGTGCCAGCAGCTTGGACAGGGGAAGGGTGAACACTGAAGCTTTCTTT.

The chain carries TRBV30 and TRBJ1-1; 7 positions agree with TRBD1. This CDR3 region has 14 residues. The germline V gene has CDR1 GTSNPN and CDR2 SVGIG (reference sequence). After removal of 2 bases from V and 1 base from J, the junction contained 4 bases not matched to a gene. For the CDR3, the DNA is TGTGCCTGGAGTAACAGGGGTGGGAACACTGAAGCTTTCTTT. Its protein is CAWSNRGGNTEAFF.

The chain joins TRBV29-1 to TRBJ2-3; perhaps TRBD2 as D (5 bases). V was clipped by 7 bases and J by 4 bases, with 12 bases between them. Germline assignment: CDR1 SQVTM and CDR2 ANQGSEA. CDR3 length: 12 residues. CDR3 nucleotides: TGCAGCGCTAAGCGGTCGGCAGATACGCAGTATTTT. Translation gives CSAKRSADTQYF.

The chain uses TRBV19 and TRBJ2-3; 8 bases line up with TRBD2. CDR1 and CDR2 from the germline V gene are LNHDA and SQIVND (reference sequence). The CDR3 runs 12 residues. The V gene end was trimmed by 6 bases and the J gene end by 6 bases; junction bases not matched to a gene: 2. CDR3 residues: CASSRGGDTQYF. The CDR3, as DNA: TGTGCCAGTAGCCGGGGGGGGGATACGCAGTATTTT.

There are a few counts of this clone. The rearrangement links TRBV21-1 to TRBJ1-6; the D call of TRBD1 is as the table states it, not checked on the DNA. TRBV21-1 is flagged as a pseudogene. This CDR3 is 18 amino acids long. The CDR3, as DNA: TGTGCCAGCAGCAAAGCGCAGGGGAAGATCACAACGAATTCACCCCTCCACTTT. This sequence encodes CASSKAQGKITTNSPLHF.

The chain carries TRBV14 and TRBJ2-2; D is perhaps TRBD2 (6 bases). This CDR3 contains 17 residues. V lost 0 bases and J lost 5, with 16 bases in between. The V gene's germline CDR1 is SGHDN and CDR2 FVKESK. The CDR3 DNA sequence: TGTGCCAGCAGCCAAGATCGGGGAGGCTTTTGGACCGGGGAGCTGTTTTTT. It translates to CASSQDRGGFWTGELFF.

The chain uses TRBV18 and TRBJ1-3; 7 bases are shared with TRBD1. The germline V gene has CDR1 KGHSH and CDR2 LQKENI. With V trimmed by 4 bases and J by 4 bases, 4 bases remained unmatched. The CDR3 runs to 14 residues. CDR3 sequence: CASSRDSPGNTIYF. The DNA of the CDR3 is TGTGCCAGCTCACGGGACAGTCCGGGAAACACCATATATTTT.

The chain employs TRBV10-2 and TRBJ1-6; D gene uncertain. CDR1 and CDR2 from the germline V gene are WSHSY and SAAADI. Trimming stripped 7 bases from V and 7 bases from J, with 14 bases between. This CDR3 comprises 14 residues. The CDR3 sequence is CASTMGQPNSPLHF. The CDR3 DNA is TGCGCCAGCACCATGGGCCAGCCAAATTCACCCCTCCACTTT.

Here the CDR3 reads CATSDRDSLRGYTF. In DNA, the CDR3 is TGTGCCACCAGTGATCGGGACTCTTTGAGGGGCTACACCTTC. The chain couples TRBV24-1 to TRBJ1-2; perhaps TRBD1 as D (5 bases). This CDR3 contains 14 residues. V lost 3 bases and J 8 bases, leaving 15 bases between the germline ends. From germline, CDR1 is KGHDR and CDR2 SFDVKD.

This chain uses TRBV4-2 with TRBJ1-1; TRBD1 matches 8 bases. The germline CDR1 and CDR2 sequences are LGHNA and YNFKEQ. The V gene end was trimmed by 3 bases and the J gene end by 0 bases; junction bases not matched to a gene: 6. The length of the CDR3 is 16 residues. CDR3 nucleotides: TGTGCCAGCAGCCAGGCCAAGGACAGGGTGAACACTGAAGCTTTCTTT. Translation gives CASSQAKDRVNTEAFF.

The chain employs TRBV6-5 and TRBJ2-5, with unresolved D. Germline-derived CDR1 and CDR2 are MNHEY and SVGAGI. V lost 11 bases to trimming and J lost 1 base, with 14 bases between them. The CDR3 covers 13 residues. CDR3 in amino acids: CAVERSLQETQYF. In nucleotides, the CDR3 is TGTGCCGTCGAAAGGAGTCTCCAAGAGACCCAGTACTTC.

The CDR3 nucleotides are TGTGCCAGCAGCTTCGGGGGGGCAGGTCAGCCCCAGCATTTT. Translating gives CASSFGGAGQPQHF. The rearrangement joins TRBV7-9 to TRBJ1-5, with D tentatively TRBD1 (6 bases). CDR1 is SEHNR and CDR2 is FQNEAQ in the germline V gene (reference sequence). V lost 3 bases, J lost 6 bases, and 12 bases lay in between. The CDR3 sequence is 14 residues long.